This TCR beta chain was identified in a study of T cells in Graves' hyperthyroidism and ophthalmopathy. V was clipped by 0 bases and J by 0 bases, with 10 bases between them. Germline loops: CDR1 SGDLS, CDR2 YYNGEE. CDR3 length equals 17 residues. The study excluded patients with uncontrolled infection, other autoimmune disease, pregnancy or lactation. In making diagnoses, clinical symptoms, serum thyroxine and TRAb, thyroid ultrasound and orbital computed tomography were all used. Template material for amplifying TCR beta CDR3 regions consisted of RNA transcripts. When the TCR CDR3 underwent first-round RT-PCR, the HTBI primer set was used. TCRdb reprocessed the multiplex PCR reads with MiXCR, giving one entry per CDR3 protein. In the table there are about 210,000 distinct CDR3 sequences, approximately 17% of which are singletons. In its sample, this clonotype was seen many times.

Material: blood. The TCR originated in a man between 45 and 60 years old with Graves' hyperthyroidism. The chain has TRBV9 and TRBJ2-6; D may be TRBD2 (5 bases). The CDR3 loop reads CASSVVPGNSGANVLTF. The CDR3 nucleotides are TGTGCCAGCAGCGTAGTCCCGGGAAACTCTGGGGCCAACGTCCTGACTTTC. Together with reference TRBV9 and TRBJ2-6, the CDR3 gives the full variable domain: DSGVTQTPKHLITATGQRVTLRCSPRSGDLSVYWYQQSLDQGLQFLIQYYNGEERAKGNILERFSAQQFPDLHSELNLSSLELGDSALYFCASSVVPGNSGANVLTFGAGSRLTVL.